Following are 13 T cell receptor beta chains from one sample sequenced in a study of cytomegalovirus exposure and HLA in healthy donors. The protocol was immunoSEQ multiplex PCR, while the TCRdb copy is restricted to in-frame clones and leaves out a portion. This table has under 150,000 clones, over 75% appearing once. The sample was PBMCs. These receptors were taken from a woman between 18 and 29 years old in good health and CMV-seropositive.

The V gene is TRBV4-2, the J gene TRBJ2-7, with 8 bases matching TRBD1. This CDR3 contains 15 residues. J was trimmed by 3 bases and V by 0 bases; bases with no gene match: 4. The germline V gene encodes CDR1 LGHNA and CDR2 YNFKEQ. The DNA for the CDR3 is TGTGCCAGCAGCCAAGACTACAGGGGGATCTACGAGCAGTACTTC. This sequence encodes CASSQDYRGIYEQYF.

This sequence joins TRBV4-1 and TRBJ2-7; 8 bases line up with TRBD1. Germline loops: CDR1 MGHRA, CDR2 YSYEKL. V was clipped by 3 bases and J by 2 bases; unmatched bases: 6. The CDR3 consists of 15 residues. The CDR3 loop reads CASSQKTGAPYEQYF. CDR3 DNA: TGCGCCAGCAGCCAGAAGACAGGGGCCCCCTACGAGCAGTACTTC.

The V call is TRBV4-3, the J call TRBJ1-1, with TRBD1 as a possible D gene (5 bases). V was shortened by 0 bases and J by 1 base, with 15 bases between the two germline ends. The germline CDR1 and CDR2 sequences are LGHNA and YSLEER. This CDR3 is 17 amino acids long. The CDR3 DNA reads as TGCGCCAGCAGCCAAGATACGCGGGGCCCTTGGAACACTGAAGCTTTCTTT. It codes for CASSQDTRGPWNTEAFF.

This chain joins TRBV5-1 and TRBJ2-1, with 10 bases lining up with TRBD2. The germline CDR1 and CDR2 sequences are SGHRS and YFSETQ. Trimming cost V 2 bases and J 7 bases; bases outside gene matches: 6. The CDR3 is 15 amino acids. The CDR3 sequence: CASSLELAGQNEQFF. The CDR3 region has the DNA TGCGCCAGCAGCTTAGAACTAGCGGGGCAAAATGAGCAGTTCTTC.

The chain employs TRBV2 and TRBJ1-1; D is unresolved. Trimming shortened V by 7 bases and J by 7 bases, and 16 bases separated the two germline ends. This CDR3 is built from 13 residues. Looked up from germline, CDR1 is SNHLY and CDR2 is FYNNEI. The chain's CDR3 is CASNLPLSHEAFF. CDR3 DNA: TGTGCCAGCAACCTCCCCTTGAGCCATGAAGCTTTCTTT.

This clone was counted a single time. The chain combines TRBV6-6 with TRBJ2-7; D uncertain. Germline CDR1 reads MNHNY; CDR2 reads SVGAGI (reference sequence). The CDR3 is made up of 15 amino acids. Trimming removed 0 bases at V and 0 bases at J, with 9 bases between. Written as DNA, the CDR3 is TGTGCCAGCAGTTACTCGAGCCCTAACTCCTACGAGCAGTACTTC. As protein: CASSYSSPNSYEQYF.

This chain uses TRBV18 with TRBJ2-3, with 7 bases matching TRBD2. V lost 5 bases and J lost 2; bases outside the gene matches: 10. Germline V gives CDR1 KGHSH, CDR2 LQKENI. The CDR3 is 16 residues long. CDR3 region: CASSSTSRQHTDTQYF. The CDR3 region has the DNA TGTGCCAGCTCATCGACTAGCAGACAACACACAGATACGCAGTATTTT.

The V gene is TRBV6-6, the J gene TRBJ1-2, with a tentative D call TRBD1 (6 bases). CDR3 length equals 15 residues. V was clipped by 4 bases and J by 0 bases, with 12 bases between them. Germline values: CDR1 MNHNY, CDR2 SVGAGI (reference sequence). The CDR3, as DNA: TGTGCCAGCAGTTCCCGAGGGGGGGCTAACTATGGCTACACCTTC. This codes for CASSSRGGANYGYTF.

The chain joins TRBV28 to TRBJ1-2; TRBD1 agrees at 7 bases. Germline-derived CDR1 and CDR2 are MDHEN and SYDVKM. The CDR3 has 16 amino acids. V shed 5 bases and J 4 bases; nucleotides not matched to a gene: 13. DNA for the CDR3: TGTGCCAGCAGTCAGCTACAGGGGCCAGAGGGCTATGGCTACACCTTC. This encodes CASSQLQGPEGYGYTF.

V and J are TRBV7-8 and TRBJ2-5, with 7 bases identical to TRBD1. V was clipped by 3 bases and J by 2 bases; unmatched bases: 3. Germline V CDR1 and CDR2: SGHVS, FQNEAQ. This CDR3 is built from 14 residues. CDR3 sequence: CASSFGQEQETQYF. CDR3 sequence (DNA): TGTGCCAGCAGCTTCGGACAGGAACAAGAGACCCAGTACTTC.

The genes are TRBV6-5 and TRBJ1-1; D is ambiguous. The ends were cut back, 6 bases at V and 3 bases at J, with 11 bases in the middle. The CDR3 runs 13 residues. Germline V CDR1 and CDR2: MNHEY, SVGAGI. The CDR3 loop reads CASRTFGDTEAFF. As DNA, the CDR3 is TGTGCCAGCAGGACGTTCGGGGACACTGAAGCTTTCTTT.

The V gene is TRBV29-1, the J gene TRBJ1-2; unclear D gene. Per germline, CDR1 SQVTM and CDR2 ANQGSEA. CDR3 length equals 11 residues. V was cut by 2 bases and J by 5 bases, with 6 bases left in between. The CDR3 here is CSVESGYGYTF. In DNA, the CDR3 is TGCAGCGTTGAATCGGGATATGGCTACACCTTC.

The chain links TRBV6-5 to TRBJ1-5; 8 nucleotides line up with TRBD1. The CDR3 contains 14 residues. Germline V gene data show CDR1 as MNHEY and CDR2 as SVGAGI. With V trimmed by 6 bases and J by 7 bases, 8 bases remained unmatched. CDR3 coding DNA: TGTGCCAGCAGAACTGGACAGGGTGGACAGCCCCAGCATTTT. As protein: CASRTGQGGQPQHF.